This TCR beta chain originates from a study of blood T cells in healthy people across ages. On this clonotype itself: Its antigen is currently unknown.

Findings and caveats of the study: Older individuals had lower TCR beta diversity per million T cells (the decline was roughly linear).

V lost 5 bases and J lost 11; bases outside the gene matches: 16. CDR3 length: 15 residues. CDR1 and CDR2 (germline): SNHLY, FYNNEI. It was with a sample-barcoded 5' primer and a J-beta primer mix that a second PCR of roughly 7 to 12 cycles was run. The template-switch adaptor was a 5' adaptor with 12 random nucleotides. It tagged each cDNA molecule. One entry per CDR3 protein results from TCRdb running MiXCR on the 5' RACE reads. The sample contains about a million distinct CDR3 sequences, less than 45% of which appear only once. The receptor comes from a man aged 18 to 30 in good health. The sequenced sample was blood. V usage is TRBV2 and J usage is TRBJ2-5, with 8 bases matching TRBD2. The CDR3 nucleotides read TGTGCCAGCAGTCATTCCGGGACTAGGGGCAATGAGCAGTACTTC. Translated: CASSHSGTRGNEQYF.